The clone carrying this TCR beta chain was seen more than once but under ten times. Antigen specificity is unknown. Semi-nested PCR with Nested Universal Primer A followed constant-region reverse priming of full-length variable regions. One entry per CDR3 protein, called by TCRdb with MiXCR from the 5' RACE reads. The repertoire holds about 13,000 distinct CDR3 sequences, with about 22% as singletons. Findings of the study overall: The larger cohort examined one V-J beta rearrangement, not whole repertoires. Tumor Tregs overlapped most with tumor, then blood, naive CD4+ cells.

Naive CD4+ cells had CD25+ Tregs removed. Sequenced: naive CD4+ T cells sorted from blood. Specified subset: naive CD4+ T cells, CD4+CD45RA+CD25-. This TCR came from a female donor with breast cancer.

The CDR3 DNA reads as TGCGCCAGCAGCCAAGATCCCACAGGGGCCTATGGCTACACCTTC. Translated: CASSQDPTGAYGYTF. This rearrangement joins TRBV4-1 to TRBJ1-2; 7 positions match TRBD1. Trimming took 0 bases from V and 4 from J; bases not matched to a gene: 5. This CDR3 spans 15 amino acids. CDR1 is MGHRA and CDR2 is YSYEKL in the germline V gene.